These 14 T cell receptor beta chains were all obtained from the same sample, sequenced in a study of CD8 T cells in ankylosing spondylitis. TCRdb called the 5' RACE reads again in MiXCR, with one record for every CDR3 protein. The sample records approximately 340,000 distinct CDR3 sequences, over 12% being singletons. The sample taken for sequencing was blood, either unsorted or a sorted T cell fraction (not recorded which). These TCRs come from a male donor with ankylosing spondylitis or in good health (not recorded which).

The rearrangement links TRBV12-3 or TRBV12-4 to TRBJ2-3, with TRBD2 identical over 10 bases. The J segment lost 11 bases and the V segment lost 0 bases, leaving 17 bases of the junction unmatched. CDR3 length: 18 residues. The CDR3 reads CASSLALAGASRTGRQYF. The CDR3 DNA follows: TGTGCCAGCAGTTTAGCGCTAGCGGGGGCCTCTCGCACCGGGAGGCAGTATTTT.

This clonotype has only a few counts. This chain links TRBV9 with TRBJ2-3; TRBD1 is a possible D gene (5 bases). The CDR3 has 16 amino acids. Germline V lookup: CDR1 SGDLS, CDR2 YYNGEE. V lost 3 bases and J 6 bases, leaving 20 bases between the germline ends. The CDR3 DNA reads TGTGCCAGCAGCGCCAACCGACAGTCCCCCATCGATACGCAGTATTTT. It translates to CASSANRQSPIDTQYF.

This clonotype appeared a few times. The gene calls are TRBV14 and TRBJ1-1; D gene unclear. The CDR3 contains 13 residues. The V end was cut by 1 base, the J end by 11 bases, with 14 bases between. Germline CDR1 reads SGHDN; CDR2 reads FVKESK. The CDR3 is CASSQVTAGRAFF. CDR3 nucleotides: TGTGCCAGCAGCCAAGTTACCGCCGGTCGGGCTTTCTTT.

This clonotype was counted between two and nine times. The DNA for the CDR3 is TGTGCCAGCGGGCAGAGTGGGTCACCCCTCCACTTT. Residues: CASGQSGSPLHF. The rearrangement joins TRBV2 to TRBJ1-6; D ambiguous. The CDR3 sequence is 12 residues long. Per the germline V gene, CDR1 is SNHLY and CDR2 is FYNNEI. V lost 8 bases and J 10 bases, leaving 12 bases between the germline ends.

This clonotype was recorded many times. V usage is TRBV3-1 and J usage is TRBJ2-1; tentative D call: TRBD2 (5 bases). Germline lookup yields CDR1 LGHDT and CDR2 YNNKEL (reference sequence). V lost 5 bases and J lost 3, with 14 bases in between. This CDR3 comprises 15 residues. The CDR3 DNA follows: TGTGCCAGCAGCTCCCGGAGGTCCCTCTACAATGAGCAGTTCTTC. This encodes CASSSRRSLYNEQFF.

This clonotype has just a few counts. The chain uses TRBV5-1 and TRBJ2-1; D is undetermined. CDR1 is SGHRS and CDR2 is YFSETQ in the germline V gene. Trimming took 0 bases from V and 12 from J, leaving 13 bases between them. There are 13 residues in the CDR3. The CDR3, as DNA: TGCGCCAGCAGCTTGGCCGGTTACCTGGGGCAGTTCTTC. It codes for CASSLAGYLGQFF.

The table lists this clonotype with a count of one. The chain employs TRBV7-2 and TRBJ2-7; weak D call: TRBD1 (6 bases). With 6 bases removed from V and 5 bases from J, the gap between germline ends came to 14 bases. The CDR3 is made up of 13 amino acids. Germline V gene lookup returns CDR1 SGHTA and CDR2 FQGNSA. Here the CDR3 reads CASSQQGWDEQYF. The CDR3 nucleotides read TGTGCCAGCAGTCAACAGGGATGGGACGAGCAGTACTTC.

V and J are TRBV20-1 and TRBJ1-2; TRBD1 matches 9 bases. The germline V gene encodes CDR1 DFQATT and CDR2 SNEGSKA (reference sequence). The CDR3 consists of 14 residues. V lost 0 bases to trimming and J lost 4 bases; unmatched junction nucleotides: 3. CDR3 nucleotides: TGCAGTGCTAGAGATACAGGGGGCGGCTATGGCTACACCTTC. As protein: CSARDTGGGYGYTF.

DNA for the CDR3: TGTGCCAGCAGCTTTACAGGGCCGAGGACTGAAGCTTTCTTT. Its protein product is CASSFTGPRTEAFF. The chain couples TRBV5-5 to TRBJ1-1; weak D call: TRBD1 (6 bases). Germline values: CDR1 SGHKS, CDR2 YYEKEE (reference sequence). The CDR3 is 14 amino acids. The ends were cut back, 2 bases at V and 5 bases at J, with 13 bases in the middle.

The V call is TRBV7-2, the J call TRBJ2-7; D ambiguous. Trimming removed 5 bases from V and 3 bases from J, with 11 bases in between. Germline V gene data show CDR1 as SGHTA and CDR2 as FQGNSA. CDR3 length: 13 amino acids. CDR3 sequence: CASSPPVGYEQYF. The CDR3, as DNA: TGTGCCAGCAGCCCCCCTGTAGGCTACGAGCAGTACTTC.

The V gene is TRBV12-3 or TRBV12-4, the J gene TRBJ2-1; unclear D gene. V was cut by 8 bases and J by 3 bases, with 14 bases left in between. The CDR3 totals 14 residues. DNA of the CDR3: TGTGCCAGCGGAAAGGTGGCCCTCTACAATGAGCAGTTCTTC. Its translation is CASGKVALYNEQFF.

The V and J genes are TRBV10-3 and TRBJ2-1; TRBD2 agrees at 12 bases. Germline lookup yields CDR1 ENHRY and CDR2 SYGVKD. The CDR3 sequence is 14 residues long. J was trimmed by 5 bases and V by 7 bases; bases with no gene match: 3. The CDR3 nucleotides read TGTGCCATCACTAGCGGGAGGGACCACAATGAGCAGTTCTTC. Amino acid sequence: CAITSGRDHNEQFF.

This clonotype has a handful of counts. The genes are TRBV11-2 and TRBJ2-5; D ambiguous. This CDR3 has 12 amino acids. Looked up from germline, CDR1 is SGHAT and CDR2 is FQNNGV. The V end lost 4 bases, the J end lost 5 bases, and 8 bases lay between the germline ends. The CDR3 is CASSSQRETQYF. The CDR3 bases are TGTGCCAGCAGCTCGCAAAGGGAGACCCAGTACTTC. The full variable domain, in which reference TRBV11-2 and TRBJ2-5 provide the parts outside the CDR3, is EAGVAQSPRYKIIEKRQSVAFWCNPISGHATLYWYQQILGQGPKLLIQFQNNGVVDDSQLPKDRFSAERLKGVDSTLKIQPAKLEDSAVYLCASSSQRETQYFGPGTRLLVL.

This rearrangement joins TRBV12-3 or TRBV12-4 to TRBJ2-1; maybe TRBD1 (6 bases). The CDR3 length is 14 residues. Trimming cost V 5 bases and J 8 bases, with 16 bases left between them. The CDR3 here is CASSDRDNRDEQFF. The CDR3 nucleotides read TGTGCCAGCAGTGACCGGGACAACAGGGATGAGCAGTTCTTC.